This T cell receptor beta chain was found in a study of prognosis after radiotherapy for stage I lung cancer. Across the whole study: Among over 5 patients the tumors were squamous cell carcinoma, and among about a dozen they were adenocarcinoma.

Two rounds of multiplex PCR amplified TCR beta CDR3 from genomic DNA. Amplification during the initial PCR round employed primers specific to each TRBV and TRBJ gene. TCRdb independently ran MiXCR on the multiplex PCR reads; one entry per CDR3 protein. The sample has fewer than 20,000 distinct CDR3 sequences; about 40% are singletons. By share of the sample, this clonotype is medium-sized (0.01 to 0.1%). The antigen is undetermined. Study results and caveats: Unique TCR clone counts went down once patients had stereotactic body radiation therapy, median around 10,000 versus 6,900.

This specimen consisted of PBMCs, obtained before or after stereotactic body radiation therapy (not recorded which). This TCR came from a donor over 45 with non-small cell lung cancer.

The DNA for the CDR3 is TGTGCCAGCAATGGGGGGAAAGGGGGATCCTACGAGCAGTACTTC. It specifies CASNGGKGGSYEQYF. The chain couples TRBV2 to TRBJ2-7; either TRBD1 or TRBD2 may fit D (6 bases each). V lost 7 bases and J lost 1, with 17 bases in between. Germline CDR1 reads SNHLY; CDR2 reads FYNNEI. CDR3 length: 15 residues. The complete variable domain, with remaining parts taken from reference TRBV2 and TRBJ2-7, reads EPEVTQTPSHQVTQMGQEVILRCVPISNHLYFYWYRQILGQKVEFLVSFYNNEISEKSEIFDDQFSVERPDGSNFTLKIRSTKLEDSAMYFCASNGGKGGSYEQYFGPGTRLTVT.